This T cell receptor beta chain was captured in a study of shared clonotypes between healthy human individuals. The overall study: Per donor, three plates held CD4 naive cells, three held CD4 memory, two held CD8 naive and one held CD8 memory.

Data came from immunoSEQ multiplex PCR; TCRdb stores just in-frame clones and leaves some out. Of 2 million to 2.5 million clones in the sample, around 93% were seen once. Turning to this clone: What it binds is not known.

Findings and caveats of the study: Lower generation probabilities were found for non-shared clonotypes than for those shared by all four donors. Read depth was anticipated to influence clonotype sharing among donors.

The split of CD4+ cells yielded CD45RA+ naive and CD45RA-negative memory subsets. The TCR comes from a man between 18 and 29 years old in good health. Some clones in this sample may be carry-over from other donors' samples. Sequencing input: naive CD4+ T cells from PBMCs. As for subset: CD45RA+ positively selected.

The CDR3 DNA follows: TGTGCCACCGGATTTTGGCTAGCGGGCAATGAGCAGTTCTTC. Translation gives CATGFWLAGNEQFF. The V gene is TRBV28, the J gene TRBJ2-1, with TRBD2 identical over 8 bases. This CDR3 is 14 amino acids long. In germline, CDR1 is MDHEN, CDR2 SYDVKM. V was pared by 10 bases and J by 6 bases, with 11 bases of the junction left unmatched.